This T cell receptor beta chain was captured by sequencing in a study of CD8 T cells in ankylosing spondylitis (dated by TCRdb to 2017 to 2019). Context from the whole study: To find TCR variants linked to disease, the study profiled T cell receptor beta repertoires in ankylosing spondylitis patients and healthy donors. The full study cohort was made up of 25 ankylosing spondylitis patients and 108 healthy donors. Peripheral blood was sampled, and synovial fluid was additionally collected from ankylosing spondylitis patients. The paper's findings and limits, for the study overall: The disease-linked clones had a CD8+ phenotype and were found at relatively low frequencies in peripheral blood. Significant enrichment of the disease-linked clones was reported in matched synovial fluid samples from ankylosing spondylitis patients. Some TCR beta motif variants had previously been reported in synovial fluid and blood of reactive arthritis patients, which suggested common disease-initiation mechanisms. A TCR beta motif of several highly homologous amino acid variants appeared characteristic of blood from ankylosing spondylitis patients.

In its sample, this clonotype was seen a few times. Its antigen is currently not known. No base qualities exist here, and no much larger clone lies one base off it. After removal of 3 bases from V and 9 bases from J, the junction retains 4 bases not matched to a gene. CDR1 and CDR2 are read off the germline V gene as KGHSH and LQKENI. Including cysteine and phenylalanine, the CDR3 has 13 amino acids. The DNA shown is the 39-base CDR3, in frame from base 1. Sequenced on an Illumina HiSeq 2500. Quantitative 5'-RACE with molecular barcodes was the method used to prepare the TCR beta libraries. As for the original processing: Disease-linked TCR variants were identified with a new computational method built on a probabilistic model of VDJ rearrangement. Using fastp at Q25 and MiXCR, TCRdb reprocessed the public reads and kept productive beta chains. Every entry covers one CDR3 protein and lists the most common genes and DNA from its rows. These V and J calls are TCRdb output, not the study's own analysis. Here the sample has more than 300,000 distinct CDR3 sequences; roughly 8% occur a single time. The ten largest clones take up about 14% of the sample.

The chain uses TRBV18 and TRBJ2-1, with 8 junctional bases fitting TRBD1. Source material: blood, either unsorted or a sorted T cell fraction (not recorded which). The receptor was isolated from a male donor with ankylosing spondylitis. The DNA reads TGTGCCAGCTCACCGGACAGGGTGGGTGAGCAGTTCTTC. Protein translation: CASSPDRVGEQFF.